The next 18 T cell receptor beta chains were all read from a single sample in a study of a mutant IDH1 vaccine in newly diagnosed glioma. Their recognized antigens are unknown. TCRdb keeps only in-frame clones here, not all; method: immunoSEQ multiplex PCR. Of about 30,000 clones listed, around 82% are singletons. Time point specified: week 11, during vaccination. Vaccination comprised doses that each held 300 ug of mutant IDH1 20-mer peptide, plus topical imiquimod. The sequencing here drew on PBMCs, taken from a glioma patient whose treatment included an IDH1 peptide vaccine. The source is a man aged 30 to 39 with glioma.

The chain recombines TRBV19 with TRBJ2-7; 9 nucleotides match TRBD1. This CDR3 comprises 13 residues. V shed 5 bases and J 2 bases; nucleotides not matched to a gene: 1. The germline V gene has CDR1 LNHDA and CDR2 SQIVND (reference sequence). The CDR3: CASSDRGAYEQYF. The CDR3 nucleotides read TGTGCCAGTAGTGACAGGGGGGCCTACGAGCAGTACTTC.

This chain uses TRBV7-2 with TRBJ1-5; D call uncertain. CDR1 and CDR2 from the germline V gene are SGHTA and FQGNSA. Trimming took 5 bases from V and 2 from J, leaving 10 bases between them. The length of the CDR3 is 14 residues. The CDR3 is CASSPGPGNQPQHF. CDR3 nucleotide sequence: TGTGCCAGCAGCCCCGGGCCGGGCAATCAGCCCCAGCATTTT.

The V call is TRBV2, the J call TRBJ2-7, with D perhaps TRBD1 (5 bases). This CDR3 is 14 amino acids long. Germline CDR1 is SNHLY and CDR2 is FYNNEI. The V end was cut by 0 bases, the J end by 3 bases, with 9 bases between. Here the CDR3 reads CASSEAQGYYEQYF. CDR3 sequence (DNA): TGTGCCAGCAGTGAAGCCCAGGGCTACTACGAGCAGTACTTC.

The rearrangement uses TRBV10-1 and TRBJ1-2; no clear D. CDR1 is WNHNN and CDR2 is SYGVQD in the germline V gene (reference sequence). The CDR3 is 13 residues long. V was shortened by 4 bases and J by 4 bases, with 10 bases between the two germline ends. The CDR3 DNA follows: TGCGCCAGCAGTGCGGACGGCCCCTATGGCTACACCTTC. This gives the protein CASSADGPYGYTF.

This chain connects TRBV5-5 to TRBJ1-5; possibly TRBD1 for D (5 bases). V lost 1 base, J lost 5 bases, and 25 bases lay in between. This CDR3 contains 19 residues. Germline CDR1 is SGHKS and CDR2 is YYEKEE (reference sequence). CDR3 nucleotide sequence: TGTGCCAGCAGCTTGTATTTTGGTTTAGGGGAAGCCGACCATCAGCCCCAGCATTTT. It encodes CASSLYFGLGEADHQPQHF.

CDR3 loop: CASSIGTTLEYEQYF. CDR3 DNA sequence: TGTGCCAGTAGTATAGGAACAACGCTGGAGTACGAGCAGTACTTC. The V gene is TRBV19, the J gene TRBJ2-7, with D hard to call. CDR3 length: 15 residues. Germline loops: CDR1 LNHDA, CDR2 SQIVND (reference sequence). V lost 1 base and J 4 bases, leaving 14 bases between the germline ends.

This chain uses TRBV7-9 with TRBJ1-2; 9 positions match TRBD1. J was trimmed by 6 bases and V by 3 bases; bases with no gene match: 5. CDR3 length: 14 residues. Germline V gives CDR1 SEHNR, CDR2 FQNEAQ (reference sequence). The CDR3 loop is CASSFGTGKDGYTF. The CDR3, as DNA: TGTGCCAGCAGCTTTGGGACAGGGAAGGATGGCTACACCTTC.

V is TRBV27 and J is TRBJ2-6; no clear D. Germline CDR1 MNHEY, CDR2 SMNVEV (reference sequence). CDR3 length equals 13 residues. Trimming removed 6 bases at V and 0 bases at J, with 3 bases between. The CDR3, as DNA: TGTGCCAGCAGGAGCTCTGGGGCCAACGTCCTGACTTTC. Amino acid sequence: CASRSSGANVLTF.

The J gene is TRBJ1-5, the V gene TRBV6-1; D not resolved. Trimming cost V 3 bases and J 3 bases, with 0 bases left between them. This CDR3 is built from 11 residues. Germline lookup yields CDR1 MNHNS and CDR2 SASEGT. The CDR3 DNA reads TGTGCCAGCAGTGACAATCAGCCCCAGCATTTT. It codes for CASSDNQPQHF.

The chain employs TRBV2 and TRBJ1-2; D is possibly TRBD1 (5 bases). Germline-derived CDR1 and CDR2 are SNHLY and FYNNEI. The ends were cut back, 10 bases at V and 7 bases at J, with 16 bases in the middle. The CDR3 has 12 residues. The CDR3 reads CATSGGERGYTF. CDR3 sequence (DNA): TGTGCCACGTCAGGAGGGGAGCGTGGCTACACCTTC.

V gene TRBV6-5 combines with J gene TRBJ2-1; no definite D call. Germline CDR1 is MNHEY and CDR2 is SVGAGI. CDR3 length: 14 residues. V lost 1 base and J 6 bases, leaving 10 bases between the germline ends. The CDR3 here is CASSYLGTPNEQFF. Here the CDR3 DNA reads TGTGCCAGCAGTTACTTGGGTACCCCCAATGAGCAGTTCTTC.

The chain combines TRBV10-1 with TRBJ2-6; 8 positions agree with TRBD1. CDR1 is WNHNN and CDR2 is SYGVQD in the germline V gene (reference sequence). J was trimmed by 1 base and V by 6 bases; bases with no gene match: 5. The CDR3 sequence is 16 residues long. The CDR3 DNA follows: TGCGCCAGCAGGCCGGGACAGGTATCTGGGGCCAACGTCCTGACTTTC. Amino acids: CASRPGQVSGANVLTF.

The gene calls are TRBV30 and TRBJ1-5, with D uncertain. Germline assignment: CDR1 GTSNPN and CDR2 SVGIG (reference sequence). Trimming cost V 2 bases and J 3 bases, with 11 bases left between them. The CDR3 contains 14 residues. CDR3 sequence reads: CAWSYISPNQPQHF. CDR3 DNA: TGTGCCTGGAGTTACATTTCCCCCAATCAGCCCCAGCATTTT. Filled out from reference TRBV30 and TRBJ1-5, the complete variable domain reads SQTIHQWPATLVQPVGSPLSLECTVEGTSNPNLYWYRQAAGRGLQLLFYSVGIGQISSEVPQNLSASRPQDRQFILSSKKLLLSDSGFYLCAWSYISPNQPQHFGDGTRLSIL.

Remarks on this clone: The same CDR3 also results from other DNA sequences found in this sample. The chain uses TRBV30 and TRBJ2-3; D not certain. The CDR3 extends over 14 amino acids. Trimming took off 0 bases at V and 7 bases at J, with 14 bases between the two ends. Germline V CDR1 and CDR2: GTSNPN, SVGIG (reference sequence). The chain's CDR3 is CAWSVFLPNYTQYF. The CDR3 DNA is TGTGCCTGGAGTGTTTTTCTCCCAAACTATACGCAGTATTTT.

This chain connects TRBV5-6 to TRBJ1-1; D call uncertain. This CDR3 spans 14 amino acids. Germline CDR1 reads SGHDT; CDR2 reads YYEEEE. V lost 0 bases and J 5 bases, leaving 11 bases between the germline ends. The CDR3 here is CASSLGGSVTEAFF. The CDR3 bases are TGTGCCAGCAGCTTGGGGGGAAGTGTGACTGAAGCTTTCTTT.

The rearrangement joins TRBV5-1 to TRBJ2-1; D could derive from TRBD1 or TRBD2 (5 bases each). The V end was cut by 0 bases, the J end by 0 bases, with 19 bases between. Germline V gene sequence: CDR1 SGHRS, CDR2 YFSETQ. This CDR3 has 19 amino acids. The CDR3 region is CASSLEGLGVLSSYNEQFF. In DNA form, the CDR3 reads TGCGCCAGCAGCTTGGAAGGTTTGGGGGTGCTGAGCTCCTACAATGAGCAGTTCTTC.

The CDR3 is CASSYGAGYNEQFF. Here the CDR3 DNA reads TGTGCCAGCAGTTACGGGGCAGGATACAATGAGCAGTTCTTC. This chain links TRBV6-6 with TRBJ2-1, with D perhaps TRBD1 (5 bases). The V gene's germline CDR1 is MNHNY and CDR2 SVGAGI (reference sequence). This CDR3 spans 14 amino acids. V gave up 2 bases and J gave up 4 bases, with 9 bases separating them.

This rearrangement joins TRBV6-5 to TRBJ1-2, with 12 bases fitting TRBD1. Germline V gene lookup returns CDR1 MNHEY and CDR2 SVGAGI. The junction had 6 bases not matched to a gene; V was cut back by 8 bases and J by 8 bases. The length of the CDR3 is 13 residues. The CDR3 nucleotides are TGTGCCAGCGGACGGGACAGGGGGCTCGGCTACACCTTC. It encodes CASGRDRGLGYTF.